This entry is about one T cell receptor (beta chain). Its target is unknown. The data derive from a study of beta chain features in type 1 diabetes. The single heparinised draw taken from each donor contained about 100 mL of blood on average. Based on CD45RO/CCR7/CD25/CD127/CD95/CD27, CD4+ regulatory, stem cell-like memory, naive and central memory cells were sorted. All of the isolated RNA was reverse transcribed, so expressed TCRB transcripts were sequenced. Method: immunoSEQ multiplex PCR; TCRdb's copy keeps in-frame clones and lacks some. Of 150,000 to 200,000 clones detected, about 13% appear once; the ten largest clones hold 0.6% to 0.8%. Points from the study as a whole: The study left unresolved whether HLA type influences TCRB rearrangement. VDJ junctions from type 1 diabetes patients carried fewer insertions and larger deletions.

Germline CDR1 SNHLY, CDR2 FYNNEI. After removal of 10 bases from V and 6 bases from J, the junction contained 7 bases not matched to a gene. The length of the CDR3 is 14 residues. The V gene is TRBV2, the J gene TRBJ2-1; 12 positions agree with TRBD2. The sequence came from a woman between 18 and 29 years old in good health. The sample taken for sequencing was central memory CD4+ T cells from blood. The CDR3 coding sequence is TGTGCCATCCCGACTAGCGGGAGTGGCAATGAGCAGTTCTTC. Translated, it gives CAIPTSGSGNEQFF.